These 29 T cell receptor beta chains were all obtained from the same sample, sequenced in a study of Ad26.COV2.S vaccination and SARS-CoV-2 variants. Repertoires were generated with immunoSEQ multiplex PCR, while TCRdb's copy carries only in-frame clones and drops some. The sample shows around 420,000 clones, 70% to 90% of them seen only once. Regarding treatment: 15 to 20 received Ad26.COV2.S at low or high dose, single or two shots; several received placebo; per-sample allocation not given. Sample collection was performed on day 63 after the first vaccine or placebo injection. Sequenced material: peripheral blood, taken in a trial of Ad26.COV2.S vaccine versus placebo. The source of these receptors is a person between 18 and 59 years old who received the Ad26.COV2.S COVID-19 vaccine or a placebo.

The chain combines TRBV30 with TRBJ2-1; 8 bases agree with TRBD2. Germline CDR1 and CDR2: GTSNPN and SVGIG (reference sequence). The trim removed 0 bases at V and 2 bases at J, leaving 9 bases unmatched. This CDR3 is 17 amino acids long. The CDR3 nucleotides are TGTGCCTGGAGTGTCGCCCTTACTAGCGGAGCCTACAATGAGCAGTTCTTC. It yields the protein CAWSVALTSGAYNEQFF.

The chain recombines TRBV6-4 with TRBJ2-3; D not resolved. This CDR3 has 15 amino acids. Between the trimmed V and J ends, which lost 0 bases and 8 bases, there was a span of 15 bases. CDR1 is MRHNA and CDR2 is SNTAGT in the germline V gene. The CDR3 is CASSDSMVNRGTQYF. The CDR3 DNA is TGTGCCAGCAGTGACTCGATGGTTAATAGAGGTACGCAGTATTTT.

This clone occurred a few times. The rearrangement joins TRBV4-3 to TRBJ1-6, with a possible D match to TRBD1 (5 bases). V was clipped by 0 bases and J by 13 bases, with 25 bases between them. This CDR3 comprises 18 residues. The V gene's germline CDR1 is LGHNA and CDR2 YSLEER. The CDR3 coding sequence is TGCGCCAGCAGCCAAGATCTGGCGTTAAGGGGCTCCTTCTACCCCCTCCACTTT. Translation gives CASSQDLALRGSFYPLHF.

J is TRBJ2-1 and V is TRBV28; no clear D gene. This CDR3 contains 15 residues. CDR1 and CDR2 from the germline V gene are MDHEN and SYDVKM. The CDR3, as DNA: TGTGGCACTATTTCCCCCTTAGGAAGTTACAATGAGCAGTTCTTC. Translated, it gives CGTISPLGSYNEQFF.

The rearrangement joins TRBV19 to TRBJ2-1; D may be TRBD1 (6 bases). Per germline, CDR1 LNHDA and CDR2 SQIVND (reference sequence). The CDR3 runs 13 residues. In DNA, the CDR3 is TGTGCTACGGCCACAGGGAAGTACAATGAGCAGTTCTTC. It translates to CATATGKYNEQFF.

This clone occurred once. V and J are TRBV6-2 or TRBV6-3 and TRBJ1-2; D is uncertain. The CDR3 length is 12 residues. Germline V gene lookup returns CDR1 MNHEY and CDR2 SVGEGT. V lost 0 bases and J lost 8, with 7 bases in between. CDR3 DNA sequence: TGTGCCAGCAGTTACTCGCCAGGCGGCTACACCTTC. Translation: CASSYSPGGYTF.

The rearrangement uses TRBV28 and TRBJ1-5; a possible D gene is TRBD1 (5 bases). In germline, CDR1 is MDHEN, CDR2 SYDVKM. Trimming removed 8 bases at V and 8 bases at J, with 13 bases between. This CDR3 spans 12 amino acids. CDR3 sequence: CASSRSGEPQHF. CDR3 DNA sequence: TGTGCCAGCTCCCGGTCGGGGGAGCCCCAGCATTTT.

The chain is built from TRBV30 and TRBJ1-1; a weak D match, TRBD1 (6 bases). The V end was cut by 2 bases, the J end by 5 bases, with 9 bases between. This CDR3 spans 12 amino acids. Germline loops: CDR1 GTSNPN, CDR2 SVGIG (reference sequence). CDR3 in amino acids: CAWSTDRTEAFF. In DNA, the CDR3 is TGTGCCTGGAGTACCGACAGGACTGAAGCTTTCTTT.

This chain links TRBV6-1 with TRBJ2-7, with TRBD1 matching over 9 bases. Germline V CDR1 and CDR2: MNHNS, SASEGT. V gave up 1 base and J gave up 11 bases; unmatched junction bases: 9. This CDR3 is 14 amino acids long. The DNA for the CDR3 is TGTGCCAGCAGTGAAGGGACGTACAGGGGGCTAGAGTACTTC. Its protein product is CASSEGTYRGLEYF.

The chain recombines TRBV12-5 with TRBJ1-3; D is unclear. This CDR3 has 15 amino acids. V was cut by 1 base and J by 0 bases, with 7 bases left in between. Per the germline V gene, CDR1 is LGHNT and CDR2 is FRNRAP. CDR3 nucleotide sequence: TGTGCTAGTGGTTTGGCAGGAGCCTCTGGAAACACCATATATTTT. This sequence encodes CASGLAGASGNTIYF.

The CDR3 DNA reads TGTGCCAGCAGCCAGGTACATATGAACACTGAAGCTTTCTTT. Translating gives CASSQVHMNTEAFF. This sequence joins TRBV3-1 (or the pseudogene TRBV3-2) and TRBJ1-1; D gene ambiguous. Per the germline V gene, CDR1 is LGHDT and CDR2 is YNNKEL (reference sequence). Trimming left V 3 bases short and J 0 bases short, with 8 bases between. The CDR3 is 14 residues long.

This chain connects TRBV10-3 to TRBJ2-7, with D tentatively TRBD2 (7 bases). Trimming removed 4 bases from V and 1 base from J, with 14 bases in between. Looked up from germline, CDR1 is ENHRY and CDR2 is SYGVKD. This CDR3 region has 15 residues. DNA of the CDR3: TGTGCCATCAGTGCGGAGGGGGGGAGATCCTACGAGCAGTACTTC. Protein: CAISAEGGRSYEQYF.

J is TRBJ1-2 and V is TRBV11-2, with 9 bases lining up with TRBD1. This CDR3 spans 16 amino acids. Trimming at V came to 4 bases and at J to 6 bases, leaving 12 bases not matched to a gene. CDR1 and CDR2 from the germline V gene are SGHAT and FQNNGV. The DNA for the CDR3 is TGTGCCAGCAGCTCGAGACGGGACAGGGCATACGATGGCTACACCTTC. It translates to CASSSRRDRAYDGYTF.

J is TRBJ1-2 and V is TRBV5-1; D not certain. Deletions cut 0 bases from V and 3 bases from J, with 12 bases between. Germline loops: CDR1 SGHRS, CDR2 YFSETQ. The CDR3 is 15 residues long. CDR3 sequence (DNA): TGCGCCAGCAGCTTGGACGGGAGTTTACACTATGGCTACACCTTC. As protein: CASSLDGSLHYGYTF.

The CDR3 DNA reads as TGTGCCAGCAGCGACCCGAGAGTAGCGGGGGGGGACGGTAATACGCAGTATTTT. Translating gives CASSDPRVAGGDGNTQYF. This rearrangement joins TRBV9 to TRBJ2-3; 11 bases agree with TRBD2. The J segment lost 7 bases and the V segment lost 3 bases, leaving 16 bases of the junction unmatched. Germline V gene lookup returns CDR1 SGDLS and CDR2 YYNGEE. The CDR3 totals 18 residues.

A single count supports this clone. V usage is TRBV19 and J usage is TRBJ1-2, with TRBD1 matching 7 bases. The CDR3 is 15 residues long. V was clipped by 4 bases and J by 2 bases; unmatched bases: 7. Germline CDR1 and CDR2: LNHDA and SQIVND (reference sequence). The CDR3 here is CASSKGTEANYGYTF. The CDR3 DNA reads TGTGCCAGTAGTAAAGGGACAGAAGCCAACTATGGCTACACCTTC.

The V gene is TRBV7-8, the J gene TRBJ2-5; unclear D gene. The CDR3 spans 11 residues. V lost 3 bases and J lost 4, with 3 bases in between. CDR1 and CDR2 (germline): SGHVS, FQNEAQ. CDR3 amino acids: CASSFGETQYF. The CDR3 DNA reads as TGTGCCAGCAGCTTCGGAGAGACCCAGTACTTC. Supplemented by reference TRBV7-8 and TRBJ2-5, the full variable domain reads GAGVSQSPRYKVAKRGQDVALRCDPISGHVSLFWYQQALGQGPEFLTYFQNEAQLDKSGLPSDRFFAERPEGSVSTLKIQRTQQEDSAVYLCASSFGETQYFGPGTRLLVL.

V is TRBV12-3 or TRBV12-4 and J is TRBJ1-1; D remains ambiguous. V lost 7 bases and J lost 4, with 10 bases in between. CDR3 length: 12 amino acids. The CDR3 DNA is TGTGCCAGCACCTTTTCGGGCACTGAAGCTTTCTTT. It yields the protein CASTFSGTEAFF.

This clone was picked up one time. This rearrangement joins TRBV7-9 to TRBJ2-2; TRBD1 is a possible D gene (5 bases). The CDR3 has 14 amino acids. The V end was cut by 5 bases, the J end by 1 base, with 8 bases between. Germline CDR1 SEHNR, CDR2 FQNEAQ (reference sequence). The CDR3 DNA follows: TGTGCCAGCAGCGGTACAGGGAACACCGGGGAGCTGTTTTTT. Translating gives CASSGTGNTGELFF.

V is TRBV7-9 and J is TRBJ1-1, with D hard to call. The CDR3 consists of 13 residues. CDR1 is SEHNR and CDR2 is FQNEAQ in the germline V gene (reference sequence). V lost 5 bases and J lost 4, with 11 bases in between. DNA for the CDR3: TGTGCCAGCAGCCCCCTCTTTATCACTGAAGCTTTCTTT. Its protein is CASSPLFITEAFF.

J is TRBJ2-7 and V is TRBV5-5, with TRBD1 matching 7 bases. Germline CDR1 SGHKS, CDR2 YYEKEE (reference sequence). V was clipped by 0 bases and J by 2 bases; unmatched bases: 11. The CDR3 has 17 amino acids. The CDR3 DNA follows: TGTGCCAGCAGCTTGGAGCCAGGGCAGGGGGTAACCTACGAGCAGTACTTC. Translation gives CASSLEPGQGVTYEQYF.

The chain couples TRBV2 to TRBJ1-2; 8 bases are a match to TRBD1. The CDR3 loop spans 12 amino acids. The junction had 5 bases not matched to a gene; V was cut back by 6 bases and J by 8 bases. Germline V gene lookup returns CDR1 SNHLY and CDR2 FYNNEI. The CDR3 nucleotides read TGTGCCAGCAGCGTGGGGGACAGGGGCTACACCTTC. Its protein is CASSVGDRGYTF.

The chain is built from TRBV4-3 and TRBJ2-1; 7 nucleotides agree with TRBD1. Germline CDR1 LGHNA, CDR2 YSLEER. CDR3 length: 15 residues. V gave up 0 bases and J gave up 6 bases; unmatched junction bases: 5. The CDR3 DNA reads as TGCGCCAGCAGCCAAGAACAGGGGACCCCCAATGAGCAGTTCTTC. It translates to CASSQEQGTPNEQFF.

The chain recombines TRBV27 with TRBJ2-7, with TRBD1 matching over 10 bases. With 6 bases clipped from V and 3 bases from J, the junction kept 5 bases outside the gene matches. CDR3 length: 14 residues. Germline loops: CDR1 MNHEY, CDR2 SMNVEV (reference sequence). CDR3 bases: TGTGCCAGCAGGTCTCGGACAGGGGGCTACGAGCAGTACTTC. This translates into CASRSRTGGYEQYF.

This rearrangement joins TRBV4-1 to TRBJ1-5; tentatively, D is TRBD1 (5 bases). V dropped 1 base and J dropped 2 bases, with 9 bases sitting between them. The germline CDR1 and CDR2 sequences are MGHRA and YSYEKL. This CDR3 contains 15 residues. The CDR3 nucleotides read TGCGCCAGCAGCCAAGCCTCGGGGGGCAATCAGCCCCAGCATTTT. Amino acid sequence: CASSQASGGNQPQHF.

The chain carries TRBV3-1 (or the pseudogene TRBV3-2) and TRBJ1-3; D is ambiguous. Looked up from germline, CDR1 is LGHDT and CDR2 is YNNKEL (reference sequence). The germline V and J ends were trimmed by 0 bases and 2 bases, with 17 bases remaining between them. This CDR3 contains 18 residues. CDR3 sequence (DNA): TGTGCCAGCAGCCAAGATTATAGACTCGGGCCCCCTGGAAACACCATATATTTT. Protein: CASSQDYRLGPPGNTIYF.

This sequence joins TRBV5-1 and TRBJ1-6; unclear D gene. Germline loops: CDR1 SGHRS, CDR2 YFSETQ. The V and J ends lost 0 bases and 7 bases respectively, with 11 bases between them. CDR3 length: 15 amino acids. As DNA, the CDR3 is TGCGCCAGCAGCTTGGGGGCAGGTGGGAATTCACCCCTCCACTTT. Amino acids: CASSLGAGGNSPLHF.

This chain uses TRBV6-4 with TRBJ2-1, with D perhaps being TRBD1 or TRBD2 (6 bases each). Per the germline V gene, CDR1 is MRHNA and CDR2 is SNTAGT. Between the trimmed V and J ends, which lost 3 bases and 2 bases, there was a span of 14 bases. The CDR3 contains 16 residues. CDR3 nucleotides: TGTGCCAGCAGTGATCTTTGGGGGGCCACCTACAATGAGCAGTTCTTC. Protein: CASSDLWGATYNEQFF.

V is TRBV28 and J is TRBJ1-5; D might be TRBD1 (6 bases). V lost 4 bases and J lost 7, with 11 bases in between. Germline CDR1 reads MDHEN; CDR2 reads SYDVKM. This CDR3 is built from 13 residues. Here the CDR3 reads CASSYREAQPQHF. CDR3 in DNA: TGTGCCAGCAGTTACAGGGAGGCGCAGCCCCAGCATTTT.